These 9 T cell receptor beta chains came from one sample sequenced in a study of CD8 T cells in ankylosing spondylitis. Notes on the study in general: Among TCR beta sequences, a motif of eight highly homologous variants appeared characteristic of ankylosing spondylitis blood.

TCRdb re-called the 5' RACE reads through MiXCR, storing one row per CDR3 protein. The profile shows 200,000 to 250,000 distinct CDR3 sequences, approximately 7.3% of them singletons. What these receptors recognize is not known. Sequencing was done on a sample of blood, either unsorted or a sorted T cell fraction (not recorded which). The receptor set was obtained from a male donor with ankylosing spondylitis.

This clonotype was recorded at least ten times. The chain recombines TRBV28 with TRBJ2-7; D may match TRBD1 or TRBD2 (5 bases each). The CDR3 runs to 15 residues. Deletions cut 3 bases from V and 2 bases from J, with 14 bases between. Per the germline V gene, CDR1 is MDHEN and CDR2 is SYDVKM. The CDR3 nucleotides read TGTGCCAGCAGTTTTGGGACGGAAGGGGCCTACGAGCAGTACTTC. It specifies CASSFGTEGAYEQYF.

In this sample, this clonotype turned up many times. The CDR3 loop is CSAPGTFLDEQYF. CDR3 DNA sequence: TGCAGTGCTCCCGGGACATTCCTAGATGAGCAGTACTTC. The rearrangement joins TRBV20-1 to TRBJ2-7, with a possible D match to TRBD1 (6 bases). V shed 5 bases and J shed 7 bases, with 18 bases lying between them. Germline V gene sequence: CDR1 DFQATT, CDR2 SNEGSKA (reference sequence). The CDR3 is 13 residues long.

There are many counts of this clonotype. The chain links TRBV20-1 to TRBJ2-4; no clear D gene. CDR1 and CDR2 from the germline V gene are DFQATT and SNEGSKA (reference sequence). CDR3 size: 16 residues. The V end was cut by 3 bases, the J end by 2 bases, with 17 bases between. CDR3 loop: CSASPYFSKTKNIQYF. The CDR3 nucleotides are TGCAGTGCTAGCCCCTACTTCTCCAAGACCAAAAACATTCAGTACTTC.

This clonotype was recorded a few times. This chain uses TRBV4-2 with TRBJ2-1, with TRBD2 as a possible D gene (6 bases). Per germline, CDR1 LGHNA and CDR2 YNFKEQ. The CDR3 consists of 15 residues. V lost 0 bases to trimming and J lost 12 bases, with 18 bases between them. CDR3 amino acids: CASSQDGYSTGRQFF. CDR3 coding DNA: TGTGCCAGCAGCCAAGACGGTTATTCTACCGGGAGGCAGTTCTTC.

The V and J genes are TRBV27 and TRBJ1-2; weak D call: TRBD1 (6 bases). The V end was cut by 3 bases, the J end by 7 bases, with 12 bases between. There are 13 residues in the CDR3. CDR1 and CDR2 (germline): MNHEY, SMNVEV (reference sequence). The CDR3 region has the DNA TGTGCCAGCAGTTTCTCGGGGGCGAGTGGCTACACCTTC. Translated: CASSFSGASGYTF.

This clonotype occurred many times. V gene TRBV6-2 or TRBV6-3 combines with J gene TRBJ2-1; TRBD2 agrees at 7 bases. The CDR3 is 17 amino acids. Per the germline V gene, CDR1 is MNHEY and CDR2 is SVGEGT. V lost 2 bases and J lost 1; bases outside the gene matches: 8. The DNA of the CDR3 is TGTGCCAGCAGTTACACGGGAGGATCAGGGTCCTACAATGAGCAGTTCTTC. Its translation is CASSYTGGSGSYNEQFF.

In this sample, this clonotype turned up many times. The chain combines TRBV20-1 with TRBJ1-1; perhaps TRBD1 as D (6 bases). The CDR3 consists of 13 residues. Germline CDR1 and CDR2: DFQATT and SNEGSKA (reference sequence). The V end lost 3 bases, the J end lost 5 bases, and 13 bases lay between the germline ends. As DNA, the CDR3 is TGCAGTGCTAGGGGGGGCCGAGGGACTGAAGCTTTCTTT. Translation: CSARGGRGTEAFF.

The sample holds a few counts of this clonotype. V usage is TRBV7-9 and J usage is TRBJ2-7; unclear D gene. The germline V gene encodes CDR1 SEHNR and CDR2 FQNEAQ (reference sequence). The CDR3 contains 15 residues. V was shortened by 1 base and J by 5 bases, with 15 bases between the two germline ends. CDR3: CASSLGEKIVDEQYF. The CDR3 DNA reads as TGTGCCAGCAGCTTAGGTGAGAAAATAGTCGACGAGCAGTACTTC. The entire variable domain, with the rest obtained from reference TRBV7-9 and TRBJ2-7, is as follows: DTGVSQNPRHKITKRGQNVTFRCDPISEHNRLYWYRQTLGQGPEFLTYFQNEAQLEKSRLLSDRFSAERPKGSFSTLEIQRTEQGDSAMYLCASSLGEKIVDEQYFGPGTRLTVT.

The chain uses TRBV10-3 and TRBJ1-1; 7 nucleotides align to TRBD1. The germline CDR1 and CDR2 sequences are ENHRY and SYGVKD. V gave up 8 bases and J gave up 5 bases; unmatched junction bases: 11. The CDR3 extends over 14 amino acids. CDR3 coding DNA: TGTGCCATCCTTCCCGCGACAGGGTGGACTGAAGCTTTCTTT. This gives the protein CAILPATGWTEAFF.